These T cell receptor beta chains were read from a single sample in a study of cytotoxic CD8 clonotypes in ibrutinib-treated CLL. Clones were sequenced by immunoSEQ multiplex PCR, and TCRdb holds only the in-frame ones, with some missing. The table includes 150,000 or so clones, approximately 77% detected once. The specimen was PBMCs, collected after 12 months of ibrutinib treatment. These receptors were taken from a human donor with chronic lymphocytic leukemia. CDR3s include the opening cysteine and the closing phenylalanine or tryptophan. The order of the fields is J gene, D gene, V gene, clone size, CDR3 DNA, CDR3 protein. A D gene is named only where the DNA matches it firmly. The size of a clone is reported for some rows only, either as once, few or many, or as a class for expanded clones.

J: TRBJ2-3
D: -
V: TRBV11-2
size: -
DNA: TGTGCCAGCAGCTTTTGGGTGAGCACAGATACGCAGTATTTT
CDR3: CASSFWVSTDTQYF

J: TRBJ1-6
D: -
V: TRBV6-5
size: few
DNA: TGTGCCAGCAGCCCCTCGGGGGACCTAAATTCACCCCTCCACTTT
CDR3: CASSPSGDLNSPLHF

J: TRBJ1-1
D: -
V: TRBV2
size: -
DNA: TGTGCCAAAGGGGAGGGCCCGAACACTGAAGCTTTCTTT
CDR3: CAKGEGPNTEAFF

J: TRBJ2-7
D: -
V: TRBV7-2
size: once
DNA: TGTGCCAGCAGCTTAGAGCGGGCCTACGAGCAGTACTTC
CDR3: CASSLERAYEQYF

J: TRBJ2-2
D: -
V: TRBV18
size: -
DNA: TGTGCCAGCTCACCACGGAGCACCGGGGAGCTGTTTTTT
CDR3: CASSPRSTGELFF

J: TRBJ1-1
D: -
V: TRBV6-1
size: -
DNA: TGTGCCAGCAGTGAAGATGGCAGGGTGAACACTGAAGCTTTCTTT
CDR3: CASSEDGRVNTEAFF

J: TRBJ2-3
D: -
V: TRBV5-1
size: once
DNA: TGCGCCAGCAGCTTCGGGACTCCATGGGGCGGGAATACGCAGTATTTT
CDR3: CASSFGTPWGGNTQYF

J: TRBJ2-7
D: -
V: TRBV6-5
size: -
DNA: TGTGCCAGCAGTGTAGCGCCGAGCTCCTACGAGCAGTACTTC
CDR3: CASSVAPSSYEQYF

J: TRBJ2-3
D: TRBD2
V: TRBV5-1
size: -
DNA: TGCGCCAGCAGCCCGGACCTCGCGGGGGGGGCTTCAGATACGCAGTATTTT
CDR3: CASSPDLAGGASDTQYF

J: TRBJ2-7
D: -
V: TRBV11-2
size: -
DNA: TGTGCCAGCAGCTTAGGAGGCCGCGGGTACGAGCAGTACTTC
CDR3: CASSLGGRGYEQYF

J: TRBJ2-5
D: TRBD2
V: TRBV2
size: -
DNA: TGTGCCAGCAGGACCGGGACTAGCGCCTCTGGGACCCCAGAGACCCAGTACTTC
CDR3: CASRTGTSASGTPETQYF

J: TRBJ2-3
D: -
V: TRBV7-2
size: -
DNA: TGTGCCAGCAGCTTAGATTACTCAGGGGGCACAGATACGCAGTATTTT
CDR3: CASSLDYSGGTDTQYF

J: TRBJ2-5
D: -
V: TRBV11-3
size: -
DNA: TGTGCCAGCAGCTTAGGAGTTCAGTCCGGGGCCATGGAGACCCAGTACTTC
CDR3: CASSLGVQSGAMETQYF

J: TRBJ2-7
D: -
V: TRBV28
size: -
DNA: TGTGCCAGCAGTGATGAGGCCCGGGACTCCTACGAGCAGTACTTC
CDR3: CASSDEARDSYEQYF

J: TRBJ2-4
D: TRBD1
V: TRBV29-1
size: -
DNA: TGCAGCGTTGCCACCGGGACAGGGAGGGACATTCAGTACTTC
CDR3: CSVATGTGRDIQYF

J: TRBJ2-5
D: -
V: TRBV7-3
size: -
DNA: TGTGCCAGCAGTCCCTCTTACTTGGCAGTGGCCCAGTACTTC
CDR3: CASSPSYLAVAQYF

J: TRBJ2-7
D: -
V: TRBV18
size: few
DNA: TGTGCCAGCTTCCGGGACGGAGACTACGAGCAGTACTTC
CDR3: CASFRDGDYEQYF

J: TRBJ2-3
D: -
V: TRBV28
size: -
DNA: TGTGCCAGCAGTTGGAGGGGGGGCACAGATACGCAGTATTTT
CDR3: CASSWRGGTDTQYF

J: TRBJ1-1
D: -
V: TRBV7-2
size: -
DNA: TGTGCCAGCAGGGGACAAATGAACACTGAAGCTTTCTTT
CDR3: CASRGQMNTEAFF

J: TRBJ2-7
D: TRBD1
V: TRBV29-1
size: -
DNA: TGCAGCGTTGAACCCAGGGGGACCTACGAGCAGTACTTC
CDR3: CSVEPRGTYEQYF

J: TRBJ2-6
D: -
V: TRBV4-2
size: -
DNA: TGTGCCAGCAGCCTACTACTGTCCGCGGGGGGGGCCAACGTCCTGACTTTC
CDR3: CASSLLLSAGGANVLTF

J: TRBJ2-1
D: TRBD2
V: TRBV28
size: -
DNA: TGTGCCAGCCTCCGCGGGGGGGCCGAGAATGAGCAGTTCTTC
CDR3: CASLRGGAENEQFF

J: TRBJ2-7
D: -
V: TRBV28
size: -
DNA: TGTGCCAGCAGTTCCCAGGGGTTCGAGCAGTACTTC
CDR3: CASSSQGFEQYF

J: TRBJ2-5
D: -
V: TRBV5-1
size: -
DNA: TGCGCCAGCAGCTTGGCTGGGCTGGAGAAAGAGACCCAGTACTTC
CDR3: CASSLAGLEKETQYF

J: TRBJ1-5
D: -
V: TRBV4-2
size: -
DNA: TGTGCCAGCAGCCAAGATAGGGGTAGCAATCAGCCCCAGCATTTT
CDR3: CASSQDRGSNQPQHF

J: TRBJ2-7
D: -
V: TRBV6-5
size: -
DNA: TGTGCCAGCAGCTACGAGCAGTACTTC
CDR3: CASSYEQYF

J: TRBJ2-3
D: TRBD1
V: TRBV7-9
size: -
DNA: TGTGCCAGCAGCTTACAGGGGGCCTTAGATACGCAGTATTTT
CDR3: CASSLQGALDTQYF

J: TRBJ2-7
D: TRBD1
V: TRBV13
size: -
DNA: TGTGCCAGCAGCTTAGAGGGACAGGGCTCCTACGAGCAGTACTTC
CDR3: CASSLEGQGSYEQYF

J: TRBJ2-3
D: TRBD2
V: TRBV19
size: -
DNA: TGTGCCAGTAGTATGACTAGCGGGAGAAATACCCGCCCAGATACGCAGTATTTT
CDR3: CASSMTSGRNTRPDTQYF

J: TRBJ1-1
D: TRBD1
V: TRBV10-3
size: -
DNA: TGTGCCAGCAGGGACAGACTGAACACTGAAGCTTTCTTT
CDR3: CASRDRLNTEAFF

J: TRBJ2-3
D: TRBD1
V: TRBV27
size: few
DNA: TGTGCCAGCAGCTTGGCACAGGGGGGAGATACGCAGTATTTT
CDR3: CASSLAQGGDTQYF

J: TRBJ2-3
D: TRBD2
V: TRBV2
size: once
DNA: TGTGCCAGCAGTGAAGCTGGTAGCGGGGGCACAGATACGCAGTATTTT
CDR3: CASSEAGSGGTDTQYF

J: TRBJ2-1
D: -
V: TRBV29-1
size: -
DNA: TGCAGCGCTGGACAGCCGGGATCCTACAATGAGCAGTTCTTC
CDR3: CSAGQPGSYNEQFF

J: TRBJ2-7
D: TRBD2
V: TRBV7-9
size: many
DNA: TGTGCCAGCAGCAAGGGACTAGCGGCCTCCTACGAGCAGTACTTC
CDR3: CASSKGLAASYEQYF

J: TRBJ1-1
D: -
V: TRBV6-5
size: few
DNA: TGTGCCAGCTCGCGTCGTGGCACTGAAGCTTTCTTT
CDR3: CASSRRGTEAFF

J: TRBJ1-6
D: -
V: TRBV6-6
size: -
DNA: TGTGCCAGCACCCGGCGCACAGGCTCCTATAATTCACCCCTCCACTTT
CDR3: CASTRRTGSYNSPLHF

J: TRBJ2-7
D: -
V: TRBV5-6
size: -
DNA: TGTGCCAGCAGCTTCGGCCAGGGGACCTACGAGCAGTACTTC
CDR3: CASSFGQGTYEQYF

J: TRBJ2-5
D: -
V: TRBV7-6
size: -
DNA: TGTGCCAGCAATCCAACAGGGCGAGAGACCCAGTACTTC
CDR3: CASNPTGRETQYF

J: TRBJ2-1
D: -
V: TRBV11-2
size: -
DNA: TGTGCCAGCAGCTTAGGCCTAGGGTACGATGAGCAGTTCTTC
CDR3: CASSLGLGYDEQFF

J: TRBJ2-2
D: -
V: TRBV27
size: -
DNA: TGTGCCAGCAGTTTGGTCAAACGGAAAGCCCTCACCGGGGAGCTGTTTTTT
CDR3: CASSLVKRKALTGELFF